The clone carrying this TCR beta chain was detected ten times or more. Its antigen is not known. With molecular barcodes, quantitative 5'-RACE was used to make the TCR beta libraries. TCRdb used MiXCR to reprocess the 5' RACE reads, holding one entry per CDR3 protein. The sample contains roughly 490,000 distinct CDR3 sequences, 5.3% of which appear only once. CDR3 size: 17 residues. Germline lookup yields CDR1 MNHEY and CDR2 SVGEGT. Trimming removed 2 bases from V and 7 bases from J, with 21 bases in between. The data stem from a study of CD8 T cells in ankylosing spondylitis. Overall study results and limits: Significant enrichment of disease-linked clones was reportedly seen in matched ankylosing spondylitis synovial fluid. Clones linked to disease, bearing a CD8+ phenotype, were relatively rare in peripheral blood. Seemingly distinctive of ankylosing spondylitis blood was a TCR beta motif formed by eight highly homologous variants.

The sequencing sample was made of blood, either unsorted or a sorted T cell fraction (not recorded which). The chain combines TRBV6-2 or TRBV6-3 with TRBJ1-5; unclear D gene. This TCR was sampled from a male donor with ankylosing spondylitis. Written as DNA, the CDR3 is TGTGCCAGCAGTTACCGTCCGGTAGATCTGGTCGGACAGCCCCAGCATTTT. This encodes CASSYRPVDLVGQPQHF.